This section outlines one TCR beta chain sequence together with its context. No antigen is known for it. Per-base qualities were not stored, and no clone one base away is much larger. Patients with autoimmune disease history or receiving systemic immunosuppression were excluded from the trial. Peripheral blood for TCR sequencing was drawn from every dose cohort at baseline, at cycle 4 day 1 and at cycle 7 day 1. The samples were drawn from a first-in-human, open-label, multicenter phase I dose-escalation trial of ivuxolimab. Adults with locally advanced or metastatic melanoma, renal cell carcinoma, hepatocellular carcinoma or head and neck squamous cell carcinoma were enrolled in the trial. Before TCR sequencing, CD4+ T cells and CD8+ T cells from peripheral blood were sorted into separate populations. Genomic DNA was extracted from sorted cells for sequencing of the TCRbeta CDR3 region. The immunoSEQ Assay was used for sequencing of TCRbeta CDR3 regions. The immuneACCESS repertoire file appears here via TCRdb, limited to in-frame rearrangements. These files lack a portion of the clones; in checked studies, under half of the deficit traces to unresolved V genes, and the cause of the others is not known. Across this sample there are 60,000 to 75,000 clones, with about 86% seen only once. Under 3% of the sample is in the top ten clones.

This sample is part of a study of OX40 agonist ivuxolimab in advanced cancers. With respect to the entire study: Ivuxolimab was an agonistic, fully human IgG2 monoclonal antibody directed against OX40 (CD134), a costimulatory receptor. Intravenous ivuxolimab was administered to patients every 2 weeks at six dose levels: 0.01, 0.1, 0.3, 1.5, 3 and 10 mg/kg. Of the 50 or so patients in dose escalation, about 20 had hepatocellular carcinoma, some 15 had melanoma, 9 had renal cell carcinoma and 9 had head and neck cancer. In the dose-escalation cohort, roughly 82% of patients were male, and the mean age was around 60 years with a range of 23 to 79. Patients were allowed to have had prior anti-PD-1, anti-PD-L1 or anti-CTLA-4 therapy, and approximately 40% of the dose-escalation patients had been treated with checkpoint inhibitors. Partial responses occurred in three dose-escalation patients, of whom one had hepatocellular carcinoma and two had cutaneous melanoma. The point of sequencing TCRbeta in the periphery was to test whether ivuxolimab changed TCR sequence diversity and drove clonal T-cell expansion. The monotherapy dose-escalation portion (N of about 47 patients) of the phase I ivuxolimab trial is reported in the paper.

Overall study outcomes, separate from this receptor: Clonal expansion of both CD4+ and CD8+ blood T cells was observed from baseline to week 6 at doses 0.1 to 3.0 mg/kg. Low levels of normalized T-cell clonal expansion were also shown by some nonresponding patients. The antigen specificity of the clonally expanded peripheral T cells was not determined. After ivuxolimab, more expanded clones were found on average in CD8+ T cells than in CD4+ T cells. In the 0.1-3.0 mg/kg groups, partial responders had among the lowest normalized peripheral clonal expansion, particularly in CD8+ T cells.

The clonotype comes from an adult with an advanced solid tumor such as melanoma, head and neck, liver or kidney cancer. The input for sequencing was CD4+ or CD8+ T cells sorted from blood, taken in a trial of the OX40 agonist ivuxolimab.

In nucleotide form, the sequence is TGTGCCAGCAGTTTCTTGGATCGGGGTCAGCCCCAGCATTTT. It translates as CASSFLDRGQPQHF. In this chain, TRBV28 is recombined with TRBJ1-5; no D segment can be confidently identified. CDR1 MDHEN and CDR2 SYDVKM were looked up in the germline V gene. The V and J ends are trimmed by 3 bases and 6 bases, leaving 12 bases between them. From the cysteine through the phenylalanine, the CDR3 covers 14 amino acids. The read is trimmed to its CDR3 DNA, 42 bases read in frame from base 1. Full variable domain (CDR3 extended with the reference TRBV28 and TRBJ1-5 proteins): DVKVTQSSRYLVKRTGEKVFLECVQDMDHENMFWYRQDPGLGLRLIYFSYDVKMKEKGDIPEGYSVSREKKERFSLILESASTNQTSMYLCASSFLDRGQPQHFGDGTRLSIL.